This T cell receptor (beta chain) was identified during a study of OX40 agonist ivuxolimab in advanced cancers. Looking at the study overall: Three patients, one with hepatocellular carcinoma and two with cutaneous melanoma, achieved partial responses.

Sequenced by immunoSEQ multiplex PCR; TCRdb stores in-frame clones only, minus some. Of roughly 60,000 clones listed, 90% to 95% are singletons. The germline gives CDR1 SGHVS, CDR2 FNYEAQ. The CDR3 has 15 residues. Trimming took 5 bases from V and 0 from J; bases not matched to a gene: 2. Comment on this clone: The antigen remains undetermined.

Findings and limits, study-wide: Clonal expansion was seen in CD4+ and CD8+ blood T cells by week 6 at 0.1 to 3.0 mg/kg. There were also nonresponders showing low normalized T-cell clonal expansion. More expanded clones were seen, on average, in CD8+ T cells than in CD4+.

Source: CD4+ or CD8+ T cells sorted from blood, taken in a trial of the OX40 agonist ivuxolimab. The chain carries TRBV7-6 and TRBJ2-1, with TRBD1 identical over 9 bases. This clonotype was sampled from an adult with an advanced solid tumor such as melanoma, head and neck, liver or kidney cancer. The CDR3 protein is CASSLGQGSYNEQFF. The CDR3, as DNA: TGTGCCAGCAGCCTGGGACAGGGCTCCTACAATGAGCAGTTCTTC.